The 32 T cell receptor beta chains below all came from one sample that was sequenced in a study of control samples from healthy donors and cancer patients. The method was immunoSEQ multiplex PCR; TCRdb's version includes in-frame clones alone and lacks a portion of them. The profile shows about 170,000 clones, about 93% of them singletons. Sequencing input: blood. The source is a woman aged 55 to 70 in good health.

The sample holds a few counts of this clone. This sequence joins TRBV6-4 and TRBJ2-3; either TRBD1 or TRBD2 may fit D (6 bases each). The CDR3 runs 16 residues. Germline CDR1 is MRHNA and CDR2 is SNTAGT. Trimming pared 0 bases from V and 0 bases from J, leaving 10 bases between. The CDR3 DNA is TGTGCCAGCAGTGACTCGTGGGGGGCTAGCACAGATACGCAGTATTTT. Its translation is CASSDSWGASTDTQYF.

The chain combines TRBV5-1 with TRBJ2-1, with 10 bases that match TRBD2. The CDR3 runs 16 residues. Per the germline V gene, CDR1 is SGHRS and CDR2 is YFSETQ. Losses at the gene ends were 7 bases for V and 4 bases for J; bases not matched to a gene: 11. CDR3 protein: CASQLLSSGGYNEQFF. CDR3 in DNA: TGCGCCAGCCAACTCCTATCTAGCGGGGGATACAATGAGCAGTTCTTC.

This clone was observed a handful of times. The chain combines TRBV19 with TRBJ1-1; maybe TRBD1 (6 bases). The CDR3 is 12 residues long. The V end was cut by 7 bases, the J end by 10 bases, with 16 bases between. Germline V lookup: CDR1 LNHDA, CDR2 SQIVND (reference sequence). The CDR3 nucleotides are TGTGCCAGTACTCACCGTGGGGGGCGAGCTTTCTTT. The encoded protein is CASTHRGGRAFF.

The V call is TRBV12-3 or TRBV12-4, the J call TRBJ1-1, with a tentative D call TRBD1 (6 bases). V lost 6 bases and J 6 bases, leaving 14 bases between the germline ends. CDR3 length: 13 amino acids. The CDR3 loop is CASSPGTLPEAFF. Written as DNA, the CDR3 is TGTGCCAGCAGCCCCGGGACACTCCCTGAAGCTTTCTTT.

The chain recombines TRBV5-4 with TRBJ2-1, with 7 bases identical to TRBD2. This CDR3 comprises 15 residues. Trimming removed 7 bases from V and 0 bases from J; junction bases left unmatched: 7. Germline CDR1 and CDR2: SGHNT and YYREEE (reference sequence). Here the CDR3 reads CASGRTSASYNEQFF. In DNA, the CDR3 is TGTGCCAGCGGACGTACTAGCGCCTCCTACAATGAGCAGTTCTTC.

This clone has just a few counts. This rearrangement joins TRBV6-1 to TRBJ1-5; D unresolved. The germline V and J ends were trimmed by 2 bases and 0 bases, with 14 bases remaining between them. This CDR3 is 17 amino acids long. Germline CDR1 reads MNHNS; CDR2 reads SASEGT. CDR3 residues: CASSERPHEDSNQPQHF. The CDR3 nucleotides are TGTGCCAGCAGTGAACGACCACACGAAGATAGCAATCAGCCCCAGCATTTT.

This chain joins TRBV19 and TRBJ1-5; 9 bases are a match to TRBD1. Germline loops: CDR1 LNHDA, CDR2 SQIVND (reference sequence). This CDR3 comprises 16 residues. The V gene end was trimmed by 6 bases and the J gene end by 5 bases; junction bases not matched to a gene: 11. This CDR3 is CASRGQGGTGHQPQHF. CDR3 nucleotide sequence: TGTGCCAGTAGGGGACAGGGAGGAACGGGGCATCAGCCCCAGCATTTT.

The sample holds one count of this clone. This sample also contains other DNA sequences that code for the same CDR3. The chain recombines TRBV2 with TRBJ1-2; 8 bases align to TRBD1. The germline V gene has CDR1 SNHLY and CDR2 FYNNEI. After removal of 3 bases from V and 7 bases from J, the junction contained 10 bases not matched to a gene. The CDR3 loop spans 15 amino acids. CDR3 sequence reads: CASSDQGARLAGYTF. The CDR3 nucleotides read TGTGCCAGCAGTGACCAGGGGGCCAGGTTAGCTGGCTACACCTTC.

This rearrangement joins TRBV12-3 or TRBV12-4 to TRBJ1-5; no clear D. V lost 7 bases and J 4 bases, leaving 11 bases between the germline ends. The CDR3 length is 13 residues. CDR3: CASTPAENQPQHF. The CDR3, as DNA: TGTGCCAGCACGCCAGCAGAAAATCAGCCCCAGCATTTT.

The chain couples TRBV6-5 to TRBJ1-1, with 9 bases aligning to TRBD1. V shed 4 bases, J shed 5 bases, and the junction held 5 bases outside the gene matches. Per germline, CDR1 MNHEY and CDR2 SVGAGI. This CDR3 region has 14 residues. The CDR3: CASSFDRGGTEAFF. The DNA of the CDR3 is TGTGCCAGCAGTTTCGACAGGGGGGGGACTGAAGCTTTCTTT.

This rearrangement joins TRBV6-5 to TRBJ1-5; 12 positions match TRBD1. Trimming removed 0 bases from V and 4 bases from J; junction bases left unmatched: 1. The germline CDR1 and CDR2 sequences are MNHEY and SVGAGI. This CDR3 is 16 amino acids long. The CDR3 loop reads CASSYSGQGANQPQHF. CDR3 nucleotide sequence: TGTGCCAGCAGTTACTCGGGACAGGGGGCGAATCAGCCCCAGCATTTT.

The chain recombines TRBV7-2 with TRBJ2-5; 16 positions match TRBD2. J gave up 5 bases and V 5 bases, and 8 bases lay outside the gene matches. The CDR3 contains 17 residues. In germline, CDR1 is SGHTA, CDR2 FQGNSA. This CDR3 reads CASSTGTSGGALETQYF. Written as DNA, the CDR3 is TGTGCCAGCAGCACCGGGACTAGCGGGGGGGCCTTGGAGACCCAGTACTTC.

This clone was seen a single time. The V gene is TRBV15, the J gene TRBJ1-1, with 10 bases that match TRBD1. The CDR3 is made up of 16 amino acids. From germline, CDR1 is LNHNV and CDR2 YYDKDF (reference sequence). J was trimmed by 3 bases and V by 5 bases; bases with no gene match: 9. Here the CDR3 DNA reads TGTGCCACCAGCGGACGGGGGACAGGGGTGGACACTGAAGCTTTCTTT. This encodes CATSGRGTGVDTEAFF.

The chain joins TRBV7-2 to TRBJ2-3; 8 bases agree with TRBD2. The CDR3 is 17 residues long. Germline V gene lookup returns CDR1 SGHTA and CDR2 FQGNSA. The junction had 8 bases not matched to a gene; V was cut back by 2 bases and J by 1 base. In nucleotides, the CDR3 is TGTGCCAGCAGCTTAATGCGGGGGGCCTCGGGCACAGATACGCAGTATTTT. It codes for CASSLMRGASGTDTQYF.

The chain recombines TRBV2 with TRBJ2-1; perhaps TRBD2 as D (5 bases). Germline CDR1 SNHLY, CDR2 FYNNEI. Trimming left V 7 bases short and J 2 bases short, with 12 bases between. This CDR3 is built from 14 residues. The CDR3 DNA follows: TGTGCCAGCACTCGGCTAGCAACCTACAATGAGCAGTTCTTC. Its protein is CASTRLATYNEQFF. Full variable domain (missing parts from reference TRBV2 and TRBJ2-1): EPEVTQTPSHQVTQMGQEVILRCVPISNHLYFYWYRQILGQKVEFLVSFYNNEISEKSEIFDDQFSVERPDGSNFTLKIRSTKLEDSAMYFCASTRLATYNEQFFGPGTRLTVL.

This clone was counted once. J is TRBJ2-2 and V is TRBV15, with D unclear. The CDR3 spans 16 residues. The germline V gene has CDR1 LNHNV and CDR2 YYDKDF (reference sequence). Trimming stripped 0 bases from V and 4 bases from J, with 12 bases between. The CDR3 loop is CATSRDLNRATGELFF. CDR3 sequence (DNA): TGTGCCACCAGCAGAGATCTTAACCGGGCCACCGGGGAGCTGTTTTTT.

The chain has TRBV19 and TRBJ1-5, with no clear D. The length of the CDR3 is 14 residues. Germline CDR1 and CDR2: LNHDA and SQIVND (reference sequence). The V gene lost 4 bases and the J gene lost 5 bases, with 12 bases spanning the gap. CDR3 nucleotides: TGTGCCAGTAGTAAAAGGACCGACGATCAGCCCCAGCATTTT. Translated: CASSKRTDDQPQHF. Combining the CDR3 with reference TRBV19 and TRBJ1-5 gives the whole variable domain DGGITQSPKYLFRKEGQNVTLSCEQNLNHDAMYWYRQDPGQGLRLIYYSQIVNDFQKGDIAEGYSVSREKKESFPLTVTSAQKNPTAFYLCASSKRTDDQPQHFGDGTRLSIL.

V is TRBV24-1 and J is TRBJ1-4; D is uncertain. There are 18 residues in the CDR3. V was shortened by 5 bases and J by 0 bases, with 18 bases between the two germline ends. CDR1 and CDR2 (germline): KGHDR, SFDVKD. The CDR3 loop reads CATSVTRETETTNEKLFF. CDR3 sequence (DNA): TGTGCCACCAGTGTTACCCGCGAGACGGAGACAACTAATGAAAAACTGTTTTTT.

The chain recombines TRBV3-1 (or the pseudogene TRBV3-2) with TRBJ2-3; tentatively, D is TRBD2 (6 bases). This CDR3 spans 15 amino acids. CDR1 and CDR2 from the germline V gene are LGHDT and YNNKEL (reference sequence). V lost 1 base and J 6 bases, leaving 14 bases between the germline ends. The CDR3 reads CASSQVGGFTDTQYF. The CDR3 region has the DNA TGTGCCAGCAGCCAAGTCGGGGGTTTCACGGATACGCAGTATTTT.

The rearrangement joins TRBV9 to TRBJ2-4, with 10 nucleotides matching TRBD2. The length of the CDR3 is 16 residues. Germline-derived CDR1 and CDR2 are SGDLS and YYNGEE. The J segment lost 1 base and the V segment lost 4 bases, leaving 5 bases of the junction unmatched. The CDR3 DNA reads TGTGCCAGCAGCACCTTTAGCGGGGGGGCCAAAAACATTCAGTACTTC. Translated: CASSTFSGGAKNIQYF.

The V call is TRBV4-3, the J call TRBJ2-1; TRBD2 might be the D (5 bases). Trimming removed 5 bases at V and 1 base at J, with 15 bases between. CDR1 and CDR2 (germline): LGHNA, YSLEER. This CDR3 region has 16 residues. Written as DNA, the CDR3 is TGCGCCAGCAGCGTGTTCTTAGCGAGTTCCTACAATGAGCAGTTCTTC. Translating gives CASSVFLASSYNEQFF.

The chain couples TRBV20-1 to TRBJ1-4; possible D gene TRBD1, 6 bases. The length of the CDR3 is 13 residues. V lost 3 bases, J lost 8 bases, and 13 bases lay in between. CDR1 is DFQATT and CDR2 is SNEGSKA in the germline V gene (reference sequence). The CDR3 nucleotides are TGCAGTGCTAGTAACAGGGTAGGGGAAAAACTGTTTTTT. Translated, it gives CSASNRVGEKLFF.

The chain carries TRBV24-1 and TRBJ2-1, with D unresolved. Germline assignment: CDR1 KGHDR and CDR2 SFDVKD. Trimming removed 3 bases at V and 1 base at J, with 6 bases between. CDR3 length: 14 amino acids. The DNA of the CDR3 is TGTGCCACCAGTGATCCAAAATCCTACAATGAGCAGTTCTTC. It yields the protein CATSDPKSYNEQFF.

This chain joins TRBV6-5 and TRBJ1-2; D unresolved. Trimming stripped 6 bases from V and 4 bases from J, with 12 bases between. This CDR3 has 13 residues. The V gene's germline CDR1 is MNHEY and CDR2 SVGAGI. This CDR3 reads CASSYRDLYGYTF. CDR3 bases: TGTGCCAGCAGCTACCGGGATCTCTATGGCTACACCTTC.

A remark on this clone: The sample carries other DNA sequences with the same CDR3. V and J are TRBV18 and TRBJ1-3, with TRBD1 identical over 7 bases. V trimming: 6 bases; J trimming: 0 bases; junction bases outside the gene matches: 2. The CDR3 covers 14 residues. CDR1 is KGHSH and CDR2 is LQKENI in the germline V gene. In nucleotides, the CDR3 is TGTGCCAGCTCCAGGGGGGACTCTGGAAACACCATATATTTT. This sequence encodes CASSRGDSGNTIYF.

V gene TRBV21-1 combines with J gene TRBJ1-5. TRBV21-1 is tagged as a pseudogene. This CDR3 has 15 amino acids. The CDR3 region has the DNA TGTGCCAGCACCAAAGGGTGGGTGGGCAATCAGCCCCAGCATTTT. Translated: CASTKGWVGNQPQHF.

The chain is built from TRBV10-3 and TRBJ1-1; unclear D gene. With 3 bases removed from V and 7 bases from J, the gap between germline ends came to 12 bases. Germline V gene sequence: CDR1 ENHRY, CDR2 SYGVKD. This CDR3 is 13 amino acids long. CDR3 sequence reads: CAISDWGEVEAFF. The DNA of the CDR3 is TGTGCCATCAGTGATTGGGGAGAGGTTGAAGCTTTCTTT.

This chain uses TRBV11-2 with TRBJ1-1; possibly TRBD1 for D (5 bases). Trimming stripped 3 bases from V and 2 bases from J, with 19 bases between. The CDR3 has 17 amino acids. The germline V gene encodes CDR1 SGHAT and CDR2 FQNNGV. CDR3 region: CASSFALGHRGNTEAFF. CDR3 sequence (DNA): TGTGCCAGCAGCTTCGCCCTGGGGCATCGGGGAAACACTGAAGCTTTCTTT.

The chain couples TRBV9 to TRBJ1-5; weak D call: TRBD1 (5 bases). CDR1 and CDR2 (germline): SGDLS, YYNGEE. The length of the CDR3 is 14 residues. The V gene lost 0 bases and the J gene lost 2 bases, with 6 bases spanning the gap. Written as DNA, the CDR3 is TGTGCCAGCAGCGTAGGGGGGGGCAATCAGCCCCAGCATTTT. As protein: CASSVGGGNQPQHF.

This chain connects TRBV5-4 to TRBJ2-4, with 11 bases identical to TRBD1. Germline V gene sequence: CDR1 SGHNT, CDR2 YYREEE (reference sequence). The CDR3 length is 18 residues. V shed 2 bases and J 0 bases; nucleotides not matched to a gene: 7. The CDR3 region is CASSFGQGAELAKNIQYF. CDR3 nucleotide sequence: TGTGCCAGCAGCTTCGGACAGGGGGCAGAGTTAGCCAAAAACATTCAGTACTTC.

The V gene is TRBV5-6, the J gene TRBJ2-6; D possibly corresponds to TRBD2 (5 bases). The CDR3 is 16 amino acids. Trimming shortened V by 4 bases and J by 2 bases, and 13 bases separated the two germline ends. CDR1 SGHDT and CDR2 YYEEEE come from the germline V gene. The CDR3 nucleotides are TGTGCCAGCAGCCTAGCCCCCCGGGCTGGGGCCAACGTCCTGACTTTC. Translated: CASSLAPRAGANVLTF.

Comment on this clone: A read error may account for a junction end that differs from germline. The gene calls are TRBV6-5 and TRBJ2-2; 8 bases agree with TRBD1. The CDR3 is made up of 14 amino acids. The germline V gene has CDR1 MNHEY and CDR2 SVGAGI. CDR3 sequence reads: CASSRTGNPGELFF. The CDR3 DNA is TGTGCCAGCAGTAGGACAGGGAACCCCGGGGAGCTGTTTTTT.